This T cell receptor beta chain was sequenced for a study of CD8 T cells in Susac syndrome. In blood CD8+ and CD4+ T cells, TCR beta underwent sequencing. An amount of RNA that ranged from roughly 0.5 to 1 ug was reverse transcribed with random hexamers. TCRdb itself ran the immunoSEQ multiplex PCR reads through MiXCR, one entry per CDR3 protein. The sample carries some 300,000 distinct CDR3 sequences, over 75% recorded once. Trimming pared 0 bases from V and 5 bases from J, leaving 14 bases between. The CDR3 contains 15 residues. The V gene's germline CDR1 is LNHNV and CDR2 YYDKDF (reference sequence).

The receptor was isolated from a human donor with multiple sclerosis. Material for sequencing was CD8+ T cells from PBMCs. The chain recombines TRBV15 with TRBJ2-7; D is ambiguous. Written as DNA, the CDR3 is TGTGCCACCAGCAGAGATTTGACGAAGAGAGACGAGCAGTACTTC. Protein sequence: CATSRDLTKRDEQYF.